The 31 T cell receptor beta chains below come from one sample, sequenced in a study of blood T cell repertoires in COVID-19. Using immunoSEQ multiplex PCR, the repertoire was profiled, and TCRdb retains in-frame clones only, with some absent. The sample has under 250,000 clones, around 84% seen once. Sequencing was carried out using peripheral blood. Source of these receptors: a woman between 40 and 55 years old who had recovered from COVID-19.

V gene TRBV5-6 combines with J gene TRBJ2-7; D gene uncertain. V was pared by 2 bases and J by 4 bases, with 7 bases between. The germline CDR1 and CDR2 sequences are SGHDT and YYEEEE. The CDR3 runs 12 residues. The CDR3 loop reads CASSFNLYEQYF. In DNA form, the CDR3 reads TGTGCCAGCAGCTTTAACTTATACGAGCAGTACTTC.

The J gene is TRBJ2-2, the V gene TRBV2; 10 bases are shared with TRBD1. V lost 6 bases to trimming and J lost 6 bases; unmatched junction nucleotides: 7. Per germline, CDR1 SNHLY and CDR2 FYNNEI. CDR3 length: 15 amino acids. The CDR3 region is CASSARTGGAGELFF. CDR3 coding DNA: TGTGCCAGCAGCGCTAGGACAGGGGGAGCCGGGGAGCTGTTTTTT.

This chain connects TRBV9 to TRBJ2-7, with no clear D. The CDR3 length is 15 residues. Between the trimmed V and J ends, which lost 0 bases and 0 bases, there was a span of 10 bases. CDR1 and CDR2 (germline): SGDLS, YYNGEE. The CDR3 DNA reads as TGTGCCAGCAGCGTAGATTACAGTCCCTCCTACGAGCAGTACTTC. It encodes CASSVDYSPSYEQYF.

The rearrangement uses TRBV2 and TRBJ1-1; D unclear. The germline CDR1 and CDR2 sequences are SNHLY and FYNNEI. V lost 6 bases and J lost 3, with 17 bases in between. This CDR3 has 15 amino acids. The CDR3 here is CASRAVAGKDTEAFF. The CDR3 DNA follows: TGTGCCAGCAGGGCGGTCGCGGGGAAGGACACTGAAGCTTTCTTT.

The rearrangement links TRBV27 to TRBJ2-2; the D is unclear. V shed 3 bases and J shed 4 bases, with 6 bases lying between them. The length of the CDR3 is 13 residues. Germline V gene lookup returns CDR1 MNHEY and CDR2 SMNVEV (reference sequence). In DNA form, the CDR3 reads TGTGCCAGCAGTTTCCCCCGCACCGGGGAGCTGTTTTTT. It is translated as CASSFPRTGELFF.

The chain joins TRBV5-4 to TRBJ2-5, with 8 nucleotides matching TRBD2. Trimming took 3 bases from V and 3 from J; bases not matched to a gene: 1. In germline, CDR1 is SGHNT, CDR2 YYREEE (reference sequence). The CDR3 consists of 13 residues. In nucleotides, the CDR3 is TGTGCCAGCAGCTATAGCGGGGAAGAGACCCAGTACTTC. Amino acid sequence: CASSYSGEETQYF.

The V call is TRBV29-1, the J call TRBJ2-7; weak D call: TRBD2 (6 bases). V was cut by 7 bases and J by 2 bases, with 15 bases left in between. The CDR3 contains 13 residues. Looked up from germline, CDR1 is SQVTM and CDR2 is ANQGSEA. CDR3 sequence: CSAALGGAYEQYF. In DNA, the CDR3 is TGCAGCGCCGCCCTGGGAGGAGCCTACGAGCAGTACTTC.

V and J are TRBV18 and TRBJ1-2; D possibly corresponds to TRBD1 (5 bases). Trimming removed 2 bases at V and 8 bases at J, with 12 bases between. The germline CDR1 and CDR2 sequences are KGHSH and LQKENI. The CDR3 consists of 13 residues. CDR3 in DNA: TGTGCCAGCTCACCAGACGGGGGGATGGGCTACACCTTC. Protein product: CASSPDGGMGYTF.

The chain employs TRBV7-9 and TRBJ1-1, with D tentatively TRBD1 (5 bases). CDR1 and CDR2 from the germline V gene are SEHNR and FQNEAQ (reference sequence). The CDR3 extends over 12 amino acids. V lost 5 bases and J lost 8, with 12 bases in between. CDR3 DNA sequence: TGTGCCAGCAGCAATTCAGGGAGGGAAGCTTTCTTT. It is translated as CASSNSGREAFF.

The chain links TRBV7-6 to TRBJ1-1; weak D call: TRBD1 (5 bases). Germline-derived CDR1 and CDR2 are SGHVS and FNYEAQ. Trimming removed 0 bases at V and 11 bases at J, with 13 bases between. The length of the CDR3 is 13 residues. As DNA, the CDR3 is TGTGCCAGCAGCTTAGCAATAGGGGAACTGGCTTTCTTT. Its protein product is CASSLAIGELAFF.

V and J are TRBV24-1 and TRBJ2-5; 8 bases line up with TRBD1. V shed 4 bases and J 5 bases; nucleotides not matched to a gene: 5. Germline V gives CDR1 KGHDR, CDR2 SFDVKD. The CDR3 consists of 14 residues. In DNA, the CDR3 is TGTGCCACCAGTGACTGGACAGGGCGGGAGACCCAGTACTTC. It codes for CATSDWTGRETQYF.

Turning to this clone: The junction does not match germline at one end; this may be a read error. For the CDR3, the DNA is TGTGCCAGCAGCTTAGGAGGAGGGAACAACGGGGAGCTGTTTTTT. Its translation: CASSLGGGNNGELFF. The V and J genes are TRBV7-9 and TRBJ2-2; D possibly corresponds to TRBD2 (6 bases). This CDR3 spans 15 amino acids. Per germline, CDR1 SEHNR and CDR2 FQNEAQ (reference sequence).

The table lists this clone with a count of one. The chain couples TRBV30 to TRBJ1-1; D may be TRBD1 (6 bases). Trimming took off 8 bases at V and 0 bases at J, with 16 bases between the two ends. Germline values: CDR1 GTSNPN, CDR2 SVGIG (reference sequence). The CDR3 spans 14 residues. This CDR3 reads CALSTQGLNTEAFF. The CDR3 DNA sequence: TGTGCCCTATCGACTCAGGGGTTGAACACTGAAGCTTTCTTT.

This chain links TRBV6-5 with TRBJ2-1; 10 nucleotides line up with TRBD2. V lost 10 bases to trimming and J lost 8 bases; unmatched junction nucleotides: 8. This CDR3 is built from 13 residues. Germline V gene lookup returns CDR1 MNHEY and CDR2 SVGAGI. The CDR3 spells CATSGGAWDEQFF. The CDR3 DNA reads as TGTGCCACCAGCGGGGGGGCCTGGGATGAGCAGTTCTTC.

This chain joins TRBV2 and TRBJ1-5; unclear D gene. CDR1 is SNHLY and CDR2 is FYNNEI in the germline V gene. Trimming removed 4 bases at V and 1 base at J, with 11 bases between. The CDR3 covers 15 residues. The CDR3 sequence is CASSVYWASNQPQHF. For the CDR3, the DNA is TGTGCCAGCAGTGTCTACTGGGCCAGCAATCAGCCCCAGCATTTT.

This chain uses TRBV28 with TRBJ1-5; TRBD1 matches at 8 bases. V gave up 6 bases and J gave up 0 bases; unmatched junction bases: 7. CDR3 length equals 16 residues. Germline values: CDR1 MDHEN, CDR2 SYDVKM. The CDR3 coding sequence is TGTGCCAGCAGAGACAGGGGCGAATATAGCAATCAGCCCCAGCATTTT. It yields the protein CASRDRGEYSNQPQHF. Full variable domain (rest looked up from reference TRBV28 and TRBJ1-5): DVKVTQSSRYLVKRTGEKVFLECVQDMDHENMFWYRQDPGLGLRLIYFSYDVKMKEKGDIPEGYSVSREKKERFSLILESASTNQTSMYLCASRDRGEYSNQPQHFGDGTRLSIL.

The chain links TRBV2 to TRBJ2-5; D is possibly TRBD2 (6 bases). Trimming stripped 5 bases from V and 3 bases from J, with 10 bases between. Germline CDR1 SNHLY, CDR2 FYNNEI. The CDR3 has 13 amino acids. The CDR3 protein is CASSLRGEETQYF. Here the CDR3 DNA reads TGTGCCAGCAGTCTCCGCGGGGAAGAGACCCAGTACTTC.

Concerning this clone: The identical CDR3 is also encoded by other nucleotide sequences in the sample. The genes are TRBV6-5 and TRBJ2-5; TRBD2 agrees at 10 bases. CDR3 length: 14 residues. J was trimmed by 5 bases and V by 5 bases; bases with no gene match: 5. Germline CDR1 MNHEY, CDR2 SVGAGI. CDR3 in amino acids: CASSPQTSGETQYF. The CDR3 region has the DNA TGTGCCAGCAGTCCCCAGACTAGCGGGGAGACCCAGTACTTC.

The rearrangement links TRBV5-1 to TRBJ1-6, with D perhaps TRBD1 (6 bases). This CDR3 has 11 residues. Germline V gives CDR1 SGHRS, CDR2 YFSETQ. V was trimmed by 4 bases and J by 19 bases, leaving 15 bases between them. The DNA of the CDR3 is TGCGCCAGCAGCCCCAACCCAGGGGCTCACTTT. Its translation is CASSPNPGAHF.

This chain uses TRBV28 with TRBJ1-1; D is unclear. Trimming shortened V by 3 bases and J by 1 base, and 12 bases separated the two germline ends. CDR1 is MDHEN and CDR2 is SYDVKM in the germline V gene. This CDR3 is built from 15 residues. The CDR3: CASSLRGAGNTEAFF. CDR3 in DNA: TGTGCCAGCAGTTTGCGTGGCGCGGGGAACACTGAAGCTTTCTTT.

CDR3 sequence: CASSAMLRGGGDGYTF. The CDR3 DNA reads as TGTGCCAGCAGTGCTATGTTGAGAGGGGGCGGCGATGGCTACACCTTC. V is TRBV2 and J is TRBJ1-2, with TRBD1 matching over 7 bases. Germline V gene lookup returns CDR1 SNHLY and CDR2 FYNNEI. This CDR3 is built from 16 residues. V lost 4 bases to trimming and J lost 6 bases; unmatched junction nucleotides: 14.

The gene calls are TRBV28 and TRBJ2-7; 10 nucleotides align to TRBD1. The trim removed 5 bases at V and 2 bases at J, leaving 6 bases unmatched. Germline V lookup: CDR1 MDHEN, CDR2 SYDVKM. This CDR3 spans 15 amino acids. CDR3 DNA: TGTGCCAGCAGTCCTGACAGGGGGCTTGCCTACGAGCAGTACTTC. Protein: CASSPDRGLAYEQYF. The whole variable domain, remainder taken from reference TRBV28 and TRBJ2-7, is DVKVTQSSRYLVKRTGEKVFLECVQDMDHENMFWYRQDPGLGLRLIYFSYDVKMKEKGDIPEGYSVSREKKERFSLILESASTNQTSMYLCASSPDRGLAYEQYFGPGTRLTVT.

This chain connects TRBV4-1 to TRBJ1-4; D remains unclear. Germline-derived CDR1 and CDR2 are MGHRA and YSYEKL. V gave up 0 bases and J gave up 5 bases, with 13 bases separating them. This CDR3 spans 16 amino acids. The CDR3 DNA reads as TGCGCCAGCAGCCAAGAAGAGGGCAGGCAAAATGAAAAACTGTTTTTT. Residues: CASSQEEGRQNEKLFF.

The CDR3 region has the DNA TGTGCCAGCAGCCCCTCTCGCGCTCGGGGGGCCCGTAACTATGGCTACACCTTC. This codes for CASSPSRARGARNYGYTF. The genes are TRBV14 and TRBJ1-2; D possibly corresponds to TRBD1 (6 bases). Germline CDR1 reads SGHDN; CDR2 reads FVKESK. The CDR3 has 18 residues. V gave up 4 bases and J gave up 1 base, with 22 bases separating them.

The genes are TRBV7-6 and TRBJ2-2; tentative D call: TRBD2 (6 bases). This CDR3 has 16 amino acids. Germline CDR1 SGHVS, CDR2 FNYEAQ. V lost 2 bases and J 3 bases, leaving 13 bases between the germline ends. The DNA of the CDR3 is TGTGCCAGCAGCTTAAGTTTCAGGGAGGACACCGGGGAGCTGTTTTTT. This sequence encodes CASSLSFREDTGELFF.

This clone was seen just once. The DNA for the CDR3 is TGTGCCAGCAGCTTAGAGTCTCCAAGGGGGAGTGAAAAACTGTTTTTT. The encoded protein is CASSLESPRGSEKLFF. The rearrangement uses TRBV11-3 and TRBJ1-4, with D possibly TRBD1 on 6 matching bases. The CDR3 length is 16 residues. Trimming took off 0 bases at V and 7 bases at J, with 15 bases between the two ends. CDR1 is SGHNT and CDR2 is YENEEA in the germline V gene. Looking up the rest from reference TRBV11-3 and TRBJ1-4 gives the full variable domain: EAGVVQSPRYKIIEKKQPVAFWCNPISGHNTLYWYLQNLGQGPELLIRYENEEAVDDSQLPKDRFSAERLKGVDSTLKIQPAELGDSAVYLCASSLESPRGSEKLFFGSGTQLSVL.

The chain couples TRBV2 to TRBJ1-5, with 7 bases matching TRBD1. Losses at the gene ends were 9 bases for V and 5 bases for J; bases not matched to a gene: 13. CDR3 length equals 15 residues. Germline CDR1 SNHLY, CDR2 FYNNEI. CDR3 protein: CASGGETGQDQPQHF. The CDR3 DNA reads TGTGCCAGTGGCGGGGAGACAGGGCAAGATCAGCCCCAGCATTTT.

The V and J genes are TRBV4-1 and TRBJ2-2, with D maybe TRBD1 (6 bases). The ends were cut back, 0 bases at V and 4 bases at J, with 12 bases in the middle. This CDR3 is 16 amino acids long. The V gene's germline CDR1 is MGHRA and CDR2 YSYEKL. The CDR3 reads CASSQDGVGGTGELFF. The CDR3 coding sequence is TGCGCCAGCAGCCAAGATGGGGTAGGGGGCACCGGGGAGCTGTTTTTT.

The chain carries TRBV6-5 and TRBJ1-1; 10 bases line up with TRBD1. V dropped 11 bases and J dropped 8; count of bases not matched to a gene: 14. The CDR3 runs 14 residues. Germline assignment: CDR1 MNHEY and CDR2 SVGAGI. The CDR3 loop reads CAVRDRGKREEAFF. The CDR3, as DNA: TGTGCCGTTAGGGACAGGGGCAAAAGGGAAGAAGCTTTCTTT.

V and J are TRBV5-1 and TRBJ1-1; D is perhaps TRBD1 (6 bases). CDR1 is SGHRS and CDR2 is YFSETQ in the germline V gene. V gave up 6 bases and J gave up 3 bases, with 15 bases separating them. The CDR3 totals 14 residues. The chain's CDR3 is CASNAGDADTEAFF. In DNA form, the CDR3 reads TGCGCCAGCAACGCAGGGGATGCGGACACTGAAGCTTTCTTT.

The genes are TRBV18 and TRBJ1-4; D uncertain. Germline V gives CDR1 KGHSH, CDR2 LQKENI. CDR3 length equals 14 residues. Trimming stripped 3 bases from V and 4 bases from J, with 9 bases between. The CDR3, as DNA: TGTGCCAGCTCACCTCGCGGGAGTAATGAAAAACTGTTTTTT. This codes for CASSPRGSNEKLFF.